The T cell receptor (beta chain) under discussion was sequenced for a study of blood T cell repertoires in COVID-19. Study-level background: In Cohort 3, a recovered donor had either two negative PCRs, clearance, or symptom resolution. There were acute and convalescent COVID-19 samples, and they came from the United States, Italy and Spain. T cells, B-cell-depleted T cells, or PBMCs supplied cDNA or gDNA.

CDR3 size: 15 residues. Germline lookup yields CDR1 SGHRS and CDR2 YFSETQ. The ends lost 7 bases at V and 5 bases at J; junction bases unmatched: 12. Some clones are missing from TCRdb's copy, which holds only in-frame ones; the method was immunoSEQ multiplex PCR. The repertoire consists of 400,000 or so clones, with around 87% occurring once and the leading ten covering more than 1.5%. Specimen: PBMCs or T cells enriched from blood (not recorded which). The chain has TRBV5-1 and TRBJ2-5, with TRBD2 identical over 9 bases. The sequence derives from a man aged 40-55 years in a cohort exposed to, infected with or recovered from COVID-19 (not recorded which). Here the CDR3 reads CASFSGSKGAETQYF. In DNA, the CDR3 is TGCGCCAGCTTTAGCGGGAGTAAGGGCGCGGAGACCCAGTACTTC. The whole variable domain, filled in from reference TRBV5-1 and TRBJ2-5, reads KAGVTQTPRYLIKTRGQQVTLSCSPISGHRSVSWYQQTPGQGLQFLFEYFSETQRNKGNFPGRFSGRQFSNSRSEMNVSTLELGDSALYLCASFSGSKGAETQYFGPGTRLLVL.